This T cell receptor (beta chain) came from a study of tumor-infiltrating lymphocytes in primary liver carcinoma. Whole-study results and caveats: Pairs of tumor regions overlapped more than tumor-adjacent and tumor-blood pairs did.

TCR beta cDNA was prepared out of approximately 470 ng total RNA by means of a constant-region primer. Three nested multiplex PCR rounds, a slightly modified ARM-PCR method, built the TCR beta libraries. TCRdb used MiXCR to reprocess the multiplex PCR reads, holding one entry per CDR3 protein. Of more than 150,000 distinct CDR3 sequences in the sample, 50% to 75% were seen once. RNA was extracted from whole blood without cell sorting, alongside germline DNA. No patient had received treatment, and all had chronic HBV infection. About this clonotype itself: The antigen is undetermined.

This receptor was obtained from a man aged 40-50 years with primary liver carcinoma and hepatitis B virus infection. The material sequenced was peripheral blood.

CDR3: CASSSQGLVIYEQYF. CDR3 bases: TGTGCCAGCAGTTCCCAGGGACTAGTAATCTACGAGCAGTACTTC. The V gene is TRBV28, the J gene TRBJ2-7, with 8 bases aligning to TRBD2. V shed 4 bases and J 3 bases; nucleotides not matched to a gene: 8. CDR3 size: 15 residues. Germline assignment: CDR1 MDHEN and CDR2 SYDVKM.